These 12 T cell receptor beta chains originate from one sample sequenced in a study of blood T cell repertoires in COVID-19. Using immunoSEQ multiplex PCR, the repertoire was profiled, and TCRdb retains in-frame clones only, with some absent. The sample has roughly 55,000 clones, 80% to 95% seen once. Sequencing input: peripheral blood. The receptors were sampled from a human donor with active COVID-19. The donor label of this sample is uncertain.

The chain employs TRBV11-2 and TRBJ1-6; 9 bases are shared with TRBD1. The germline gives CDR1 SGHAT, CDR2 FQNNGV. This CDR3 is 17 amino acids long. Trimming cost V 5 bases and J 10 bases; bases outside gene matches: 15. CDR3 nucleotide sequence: TGTGCCAGCAGCAGACCCCTCCGGGACAGGGTAGGATCACCCCTCCACTTT. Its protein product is CASSRPLRDRVGSPLHF.

CDR3 in DNA: TGTGCCAGCAGTCAGAGGCAAAATGAGCAGTTCTTC. This sequence encodes CASSQRQNEQFF. J is TRBJ2-1 and V is TRBV6-6; no reliable D call. V was pared by 5 bases and J by 7 bases, with 9 bases between. CDR3 length: 12 amino acids. Germline CDR1 reads MNHNY; CDR2 reads SVGAGI (reference sequence).

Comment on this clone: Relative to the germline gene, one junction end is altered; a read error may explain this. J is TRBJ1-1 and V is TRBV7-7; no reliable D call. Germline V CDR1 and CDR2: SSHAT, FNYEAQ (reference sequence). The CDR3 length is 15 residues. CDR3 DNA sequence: TGTGCTAGCAGCCGGCCGGGGAAGATGAACACTGAAGCTTTCTTT. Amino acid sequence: CASSRPGKMNTEAFF. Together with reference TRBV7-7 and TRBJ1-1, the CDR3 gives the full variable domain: GAGVSQSPRYKVTKRGQDVTLRCDPISSHATLYWYQQALGQGPEFLTYFNYEAQPDKSGLPSDRFSAERPEGSISTLTIQRTEQRDSAMYRCASSRPGKMNTEAFFGQGTRLTVV.

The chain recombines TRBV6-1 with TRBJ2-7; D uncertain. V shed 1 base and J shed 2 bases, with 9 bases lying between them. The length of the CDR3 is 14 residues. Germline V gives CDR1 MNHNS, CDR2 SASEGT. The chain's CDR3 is CASSEVYSTYEQYV. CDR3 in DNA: TGTGCCAGCAGTGAAGTGTACAGCACCTACGAGCAGTACGTC.

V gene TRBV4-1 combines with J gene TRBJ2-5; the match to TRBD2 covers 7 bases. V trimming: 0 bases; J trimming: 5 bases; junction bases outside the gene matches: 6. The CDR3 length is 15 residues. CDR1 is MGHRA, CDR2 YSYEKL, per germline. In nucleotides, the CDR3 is TGCGCCAGCAGCCAAGATCACGGAGCGGGGGAGACCCAGTACTTC. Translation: CASSQDHGAGETQYF.

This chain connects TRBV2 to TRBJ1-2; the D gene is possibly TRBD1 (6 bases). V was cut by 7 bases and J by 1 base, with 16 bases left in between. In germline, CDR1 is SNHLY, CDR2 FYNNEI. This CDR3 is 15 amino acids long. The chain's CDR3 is CASNPRGGGNYGYTF. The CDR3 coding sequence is TGTGCCAGCAACCCCCGAGGGGGGGGTAACTATGGCTACACCTTC.

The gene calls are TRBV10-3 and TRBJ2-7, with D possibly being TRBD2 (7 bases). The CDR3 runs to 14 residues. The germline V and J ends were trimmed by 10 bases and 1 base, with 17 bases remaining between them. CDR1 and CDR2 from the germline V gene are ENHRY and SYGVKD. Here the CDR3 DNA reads TGTGCCACCACTCCCAGGGGAGGGTCCTACGAGCAGTACTTC. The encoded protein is CATTPRGGSYEQYF.

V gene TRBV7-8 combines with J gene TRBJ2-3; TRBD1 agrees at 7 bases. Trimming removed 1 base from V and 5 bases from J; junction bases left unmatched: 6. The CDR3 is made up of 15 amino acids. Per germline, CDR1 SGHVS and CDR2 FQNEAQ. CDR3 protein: CASSLEYRGGDTQYF. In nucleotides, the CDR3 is TGTGCCAGCAGCTTAGAGTACAGGGGTGGAGATACGCAGTATTTT.

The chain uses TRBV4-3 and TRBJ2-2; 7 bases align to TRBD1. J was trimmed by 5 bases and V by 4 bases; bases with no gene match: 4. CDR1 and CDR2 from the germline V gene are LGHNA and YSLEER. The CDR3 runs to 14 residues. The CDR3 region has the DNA TGCGCCAGCAGCCCCTACAGGGGAACCGGGGAGCTGTTTTTT. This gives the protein CASSPYRGTGELFF.

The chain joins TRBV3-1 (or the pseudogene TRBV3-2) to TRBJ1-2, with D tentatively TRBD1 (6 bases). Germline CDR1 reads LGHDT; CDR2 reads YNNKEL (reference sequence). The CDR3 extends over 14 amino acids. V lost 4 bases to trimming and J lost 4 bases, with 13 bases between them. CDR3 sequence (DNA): TGTGCCAGCAGCCCGGTGGGGGCTCCCTATGGCTACACCTTC. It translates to CASSPVGAPYGYTF.

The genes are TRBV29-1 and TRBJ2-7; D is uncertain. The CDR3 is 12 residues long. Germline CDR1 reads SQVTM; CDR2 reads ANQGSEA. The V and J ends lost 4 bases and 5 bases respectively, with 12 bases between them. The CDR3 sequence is CSVVVKSDEQYF. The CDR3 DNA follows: TGCAGCGTTGTCGTGAAATCGGACGAGCAGTACTTC.

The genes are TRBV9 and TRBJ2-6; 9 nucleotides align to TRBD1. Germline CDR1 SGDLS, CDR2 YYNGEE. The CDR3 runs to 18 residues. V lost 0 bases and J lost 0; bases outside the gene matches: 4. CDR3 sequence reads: CASSVARQGGSGANVLTF. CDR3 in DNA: TGTGCCAGCAGCGTAGCGAGACAGGGGGGCTCTGGGGCCAACGTCCTGACTTTC.